This T cell receptor beta chain appears in the sequencing data of a study of PD-1 blockade in classical Hodgkin lymphoma (dated by TCRdb to the early 2020s). Broadly, across the study: Nivolumab dosing was 3 mg/kg intravenously every 2 weeks, continuing until either disease progression or unacceptable toxicity. To define a peripheral blood immune signature of response to PD-1 blockade in classical Hodgkin lymphoma, the study combined TCR beta sequencing with CyTOF. Overall results and qualifications from the work: The study was restricted to a single clinical trial cohort, and the causes of repertoire differences, possibly disease activity or prior therapy, were left undefined. Newly diagnosed patients were reported to have lower baseline TCR diversity than healthy donors, and relapsed/refractory patients were reported to have lower baseline TCR diversity still. Lower diversity was observed in patients in whom nivolumab was started less than 1 year after ASCT, and these patients were excluded from later analyses so that confounding by immune reconstitution would be avoided. CD4+ but not CD8+ TCR diversity rose significantly by C4D1 (p=0.0027 vs p=0.16), most apparent in complete responders (p=0.02). Among trial patients, those achieving complete response had baseline diversity similar to that of newly diagnosed patients, while diversity was significantly lower in partial responders and progressors.

Turning to this clone: Its antigen remains undetermined. There are no base qualities to consult, and no much larger clone falls within one base.

The Qiagen DNeasy kit was used to extract genomic DNA from unsorted PBMCs and from the negatively selected CD4+ and CD8+ fractions. Amplification of TCR beta CDR3 regions was done by immunoSEQ multiplex PCR with primers that anneal to V and J segments. A synthetic immune receptor repertoire was used to minimize amplification bias, and any remaining bias was removed computationally after sequencing. The authors' analysis ran thus. Repertoire diversity was quantified as the Shannon entropy index using custom Python scripts. The unsorted, CD4+ and CD8+ repertoires were each analyzed separately, with the exception of combined analyses, where CD4+ and CD8+ sequences were merged in silico. A clone counted as expanded when the clone's frequency after treatment rose at least 2-fold relative to C1D1, and clones undetected at baseline were given a pseudocount of 0.5. Clones with 0 or 1 copy at C1D1 were classified as singleton clones, and clones with 2 or more copies were classified as non-singleton clones. By matching protein sequences in sorted samples from the same patient, clones expanded in unsorted samples were annotated as CD4+, CD8+ or unknown. Wilcoxon tests on paired samples were used to test diversity changes from C1D1 to C4D1. TCRdb carries this immuneACCESS record with in-frame sequences only. Its versions omit some clonotypes, under half of them owing to an unresolved V gene in the studies checked, with the rest unexplained. Clone size and the V and J calls come from that table; the DNA yielded D and trimming. The sample table records tens of thousands of clones; approximately 88% of these occur just once. In total, the top ten clones hold under 15% of the sample.

Taken with the paper, the label for time point translates to: cycle 1 day 1 (C1D1), immediately before nivolumab initiation. Relapse after autologous stem cell transplantation had occurred in all trial patients, and cohorts A, B and C were distinguished by prior brentuximab vedotin exposure. The trial cohort included around 60 patients with relapsed/refractory classical Hodgkin lymphoma, and each patient had a best overall response of complete response, partial response or progressive disease. Trial patients were treated with single-agent nivolumab in the multi-cohort phase II CheckMate 205 trial. An independent review committee assessed best overall response by applying the 2007 International Working Group response criteria. Trial PBMCs were collected immediately before nivolumab initiation (C1D1) and during therapy at cycle 2 day 1 and cycle 4 day 1. After peripheral blood was drawn into 8 mL Vacutainer Cell Preparation Tubes, PBMCs were isolated by centrifugation and then cryopreserved.

The CDR3 measures 15 amino acids from cysteine to phenylalanine. The entry retains the CDR3 DNA only, 45 bases that are in frame from base 1. Trimmed from V: 3 bases; trimmed from J: 4 bases; junction bases lacking a gene match: 7. The germline V gene encodes CDR1 SEHNR and CDR2 FQNEAQ (reference sequence). The sample consisted of peripheral blood mononuclear cells (PBMCs), taken at baseline. The rearranged chain carries TRBV7-9 and TRBJ1-2; 8 bases in the junction line up with TRBD1. This receptor was identified in a human donor with classical Hodgkin lymphoma. The DNA is TGTGCCAGCAGCTTCTATTCAGGGGGCTCCTATGGCTACACCTTC. The translation is CASSFYSGGSYGYTF.